This T cell receptor beta chain was recorded in a study of identical twins (dated by TCRdb to about 2016). Regarding the research as a whole: The study deep-sequenced TCR alpha and beta repertoires from monozygotic twins, unrelated adults of various ages and cord blood to test whether fetal clonotypes persist. To rule out contamination, replicate twin experiments were performed at different times with different library preparation protocols.

This clonotype was picked up a small number of times. Its antigen remains unidentified. Within one base of it there is no much larger clone, and no base qualities were kept. The method was 5' RACE. TCRdb records Illumina HiSeq 2000 as the sequencer. A universal primer binding site was introduced by template switching, and a unique molecular identifier was present in the final cDNA, enabling accurate counting of TCR cDNA molecules. Specific primers in the conserved constant-segment region were used to synthesize first-strand cDNA for the TCR alpha and beta chains. To control for contamination, every cDNA library carried two barcodes: a SMART-Mk sample barcode plus Illumina barcodes. TruSeq adapter sequences, together with Illumina sample barcodes, were added in two successive PCR steps. The Illumina HiSeq platform was used with custom primers to sequence TCR alpha and beta cDNA libraries. On the authors' methods: MiGEC was used to process raw reads and extract unique molecular identifiers, and MiXCR was used to find CDR3 positions. For each individual, recombination models were inferred using an EM algorithm with the repgenHMM and IGoR tools. Shared clonotypes were analyzed with the tcR package in R, and sharing was normalized by the product of cloneset sizes. Out-of-frame nonproductive sequences were analyzed to study raw recombination free of thymic and clonal selection effects. In TCRdb, the public reads were trimmed at Q25 with fastp and aligned with MiXCR, with productive beta chains retained. CDR3 protein sequences are deduplicated, and each keeps its most common genes and DNA. TCRdb, not the authors, supplied the V and J calls. The sample includes nearly 900,000 distinct CDR3 sequences, with roughly an eighth observed a single time. The biggest ten clones account for 1.5% to 2% of the sample.

V gives up 1 base and J gives up 1 base, and the segment between their germline ends measures 12 bases. From cysteine to phenylalanine, the CDR3 is 17 amino acids long. Only CDR3 DNA is held: 51 bases, read in frame from base 1. CDR1 and CDR2, per the germline V gene, are KGHDR and SFDVKD. Findings and caveats that apply to the study as a whole: Compared with coincidental sharing between unrelated individuals, out-of-frame TCR alpha sequences shared between twins showed an excess of sequences with low generation probability. Zero-insertion analyses could be partly confounded by invariant T cells such as MAIT and iNKT, though diverse VJ usage argued against such confounding for most clonotypes. In monozygotic twins, recombination models systematically underestimated out-of-frame TCR alpha sharing, but the models matched the sharing seen between unrelated individuals. Conclusions relied on cross-sectional statistical analysis, since the same donors could not be followed over many years. The excess sharing between twins in beta out-of-frame sequences was weaker because fewer shared sequences reduced the signal-to-noise ratio. Abundant cord blood beta clonotypes had fewer insertions, young adult naive repertoires showed a similar but weaker trend, and memory repertoires showed no such trend.

Every donor was a healthy Caucasian. The twin cohort comprised three pairs of female monozygotic twins, all aged roughly 18 to 30 years. Peripheral blood mononuclear cells were the source from which RNA for the TCR libraries was isolated. Another study also made use of these data, one on yellow fever vaccine responses in identical twins. As the second paper documents: The authors reported that the T cell response to vaccination in identical twins appeared partly convergent and partly personalized. In identical twins, the study followed T cell clones that responded to the vaccine with precision.

Sequenced: PBMCs. The rearrangement combines TRBV24-1 with TRBJ2-2, with the D call perhaps TRBD1 or TRBD2, as 6 bases match in each case. The clonotype comes from a woman between 18 and 29 years old in good health. This receptor has the CDR3 CATSDFRRGGNTGELFF. The sequence in DNA is TGTGCCACCAGTGATTTCCGCAGGGGAGGGAACACCGGGGAGCTGTTTTTT.